This T cell receptor beta chain was recorded in a study of blood T cell repertoires in COVID-19. CDR1 MNHEY and CDR2 SMNVEV come from the germline V gene (reference sequence). The CDR3 has 14 residues. V lost 8 bases to trimming and J lost 10 bases, with 18 bases between them. Here immunoSEQ multiplex PCR was the method, and the copy in TCRdb shows in-frame clones only, minus some. The sample shows 300,000 to 350,000 clones, roughly nine tenths of them seen only once. Sequenced input: peripheral blood. The chain joins TRBV27 to TRBJ1-6, with D unclear. This sequence originates from a woman aged 60-70 years with COVID-19, enrolled during active disease. As DNA, the CDR3 is TGTGCCAGCGCTAAGAATAACGGGAACTCACCCCTCCACTTT. This sequence encodes CASAKNNGNSPLHF.